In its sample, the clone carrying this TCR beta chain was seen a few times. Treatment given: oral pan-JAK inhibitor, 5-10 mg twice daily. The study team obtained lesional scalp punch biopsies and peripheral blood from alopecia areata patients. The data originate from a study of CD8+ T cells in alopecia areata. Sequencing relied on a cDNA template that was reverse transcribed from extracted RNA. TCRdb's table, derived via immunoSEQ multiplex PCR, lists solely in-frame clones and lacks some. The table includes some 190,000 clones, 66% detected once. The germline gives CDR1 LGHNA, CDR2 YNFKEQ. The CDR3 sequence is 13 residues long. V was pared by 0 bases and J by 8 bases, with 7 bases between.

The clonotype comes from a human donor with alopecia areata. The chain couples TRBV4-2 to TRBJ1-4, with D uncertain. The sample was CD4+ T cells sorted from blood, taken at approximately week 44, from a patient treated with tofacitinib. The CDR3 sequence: CASSQDLQEKLFF. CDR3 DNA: TGTGCCAGCAGCCAAGATCTTCAGGAAAAACTGTTTTTT.